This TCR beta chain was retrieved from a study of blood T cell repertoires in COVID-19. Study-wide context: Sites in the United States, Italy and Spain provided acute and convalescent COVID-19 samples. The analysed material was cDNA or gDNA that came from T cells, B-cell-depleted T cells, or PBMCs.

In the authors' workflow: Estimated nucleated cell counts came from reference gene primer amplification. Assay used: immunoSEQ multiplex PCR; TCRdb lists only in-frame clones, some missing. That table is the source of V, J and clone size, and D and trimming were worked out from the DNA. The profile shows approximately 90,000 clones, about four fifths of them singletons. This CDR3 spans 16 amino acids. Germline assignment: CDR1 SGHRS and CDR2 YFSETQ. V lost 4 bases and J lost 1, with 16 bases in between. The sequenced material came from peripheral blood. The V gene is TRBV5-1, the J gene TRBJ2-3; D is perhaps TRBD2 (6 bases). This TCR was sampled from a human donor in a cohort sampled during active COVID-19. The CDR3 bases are TGCGCCAGCAGCCCCGGGACTCCCGGGGGCACAGATACGCAGTATTTT. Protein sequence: CASSPGTPGGTDTQYF.